The entry below describes one T cell receptor beta chain. The same CDR3 also results from other DNA sequences found in this sample. PCR amplification relied on 60 Vbeta primers (plus 13 Jbeta primers). Method: immunoSEQ multiplex PCR; TCRdb's copy keeps in-frame clones and lacks some. The sample lists hundreds of thousands of clones, 82% occurring once. This sample is part of a study of cytomegalovirus exposure and HLA in healthy donors. Germline CDR1 and CDR2: SEHNR and FQNEAQ (reference sequence). The CDR3 runs to 15 residues. V lost 5 bases to trimming and J lost 8 bases; unmatched junction nucleotides: 9.

The rearrangement uses TRBV7-9 and TRBJ2-5; 12 bases align to TRBD1. This receptor was taken from a man aged 35 to 55 in good health and CMV-seropositive. Sequenced sample: PBMCs. The CDR3 coding sequence is TGTGCCAGCAGCCGCGGGACAGGGGGCTGGGAAACCCAGTACTTC. Amino acid sequence: CASSRGTGGWETQYF.